The rows below give T cell receptor beta chains drawn from one sample of a study of T cells after yellow fever vaccination. TCRdb fed the 5' RACE reads into MiXCR, producing one record per CDR3 protein. The sample includes about 120,000 distinct CDR3 sequences, 5.5% to 8% seen only once; the top ten take more than 2.5%. The sequencing used CD4+ T cells sorted from PBMCs, collected more than 40 days after the first yellow fever vaccination. The source of these receptors is a young man who received the YFV17D yellow fever vaccine. CDR3s include the opening cysteine and the closing phenylalanine or tryptophan. Each record gives: D gene, V gene, clone size, J gene, CDR3 protein, CDR3 DNA. The D gene is left open where the match is weak. Rows may omit the clone size; those that give it use once, few, many or a size class.

TRBD2,TRBV9,many,TRBJ2-1,CASSPFLAGGLYNEQFF,TGTGCCAGCAGCCCCTTCCTAGCGGGGGGGCTCTACAATGAGCAGTTCTTC
-,TRBV11-2,many,TRBJ2-2,CASSLGTTYSTGELFF,TGTGCCAGCAGCTTGGGCACCACCTACTCCACCGGGGAGCTGTTTTTT
-,TRBV11-2,many,TRBJ1-5,CASSLAPRGSNQPQHF,TGTGCCAGCAGCTTAGCTCCCAGGGGAAGCAATCAGCCCCAGCATTTT
-,TRBV10-3,-,TRBJ1-6,CAAGSSYNSPLHF,TGTGCCGCCGGGAGCTCCTATAATTCACCCCTCCACTTT
-,TRBV30,many,TRBJ2-5,CAWEISGTQYF,TGTGCCTGGGAGATCAGCGGAACCCAGTACTTC
TRBD1,TRBV7-4,many,TRBJ2-1,CASSWDRQGGKGSYNEQFF,TGTGCCAGCAGCTGGGACAGACAGGGGGGCAAAGGCTCCTACAATGAGCAGTTCTTC
-,TRBV4-3,few,TRBJ1-2,CASSPNRVGYTF,TGCGCCAGCAGCCCTAACAGGGTTGGCTACACCTTC
-,TRBV19,-,TRBJ1-2,CASTTGSYGYTF,TGTGCCAGTACGACCGGCTCCTATGGCTACACCTTC
TRBD1,TRBV5-1,-,TRBJ1-1,CASSPGQVGATEAFF,TGCGCCAGCAGCCCTGGACAGGTCGGGGCCACTGAAGCTTTCTTT
-,TRBV12-5,-,TRBJ1-2,CASAREHGYTF,TGTGCTAGTGCCCGGGAGCATGGCTACACCTTC
-,TRBV5-4,many,TRBJ1-1,CASSSPDNLNTEAFF,TGTGCCAGCAGCTCCCCGGACAACTTGAACACTGAAGCTTTCTTT
TRBD1,TRBV4-1,many,TRBJ2-7,CASSHPLRGQGLYEQYF,TGCGCCAGCAGCCACCCATTGAGGGGACAGGGATTGTACGAGCAGTACTTC
-,TRBV29-1,many,TRBJ2-5,CSVGDTSQTQYF,TGCAGCGTGGGGGACACCTCCCAGACCCAGTACTTC
-,TRBV20-1,many,TRBJ1-6,CSARGRGRPLHF,TGCAGTGCTAGGGGGCGCGGAAGGCCCCTCCACTTT
-,TRBV29-1,many,TRBJ2-3,CSAHPRLTDTQYF,TGCAGCGCCCACCCGCGTCTAACAGATACGCAGTATTTT
-,TRBV21-1,many,TRBJ1-4,CAFPTGEYGEKLFF,TGTGCCTTTCCTACAGGGGAATACGGTGAAAAACTGTTTTTT
-,TRBV12-3/TRBV12-4,many,TRBJ2-2,CASSLARGGTGELFF,TGTGCCAGCAGCCTCGCCAGGGGCGGCACCGGGGAGCTGTTTTTT
-,TRBV6-2/TRBV6-3,many,TRBJ2-7,CASSYSAFTYEQYF,TGTGCCAGCAGTTACTCCGCCTTTACCTACGAGCAGTACTTC
TRBD1,TRBV20-1,-,TRBJ2-5,CCARDPTGGSQETQYF,TGCTGTGCTAGAGATCCCACAGGGGGGTCCCAAGAGACCCAGTACTTC
TRBD1,TRBV5-4,few,TRBJ2-7,CASSAGTAFYEQYF,TGTGCCAGCAGCGCCGGGACAGCTTTTTACGAGCAGTACTTC
-,TRBV20-1,many,TRBJ2-1,CSARWPGALNYNEQFF,TGCAGTGCTAGATGGCCCGGCGCGTTGAACTACAATGAGCAGTTCTTC
TRBD2,TRBV5-1,many,TRBJ2-2,CASSSLAGGTAGELFF,TGCGCCAGCAGCTCCTTAGCGGGGGGGACTGCCGGGGAGCTGTTTTTT
-,TRBV15,many,TRBJ2-5,CATSSRSWGETQYF,TGTGCCACCAGCAGTAGAAGCTGGGGAGAGACCCAGTACTTC
-,TRBV7-3,many,TRBJ2-1,CASSLAREPANEQFF,TGTGCCAGCAGCCTAGCCCGGGAGCCGGCGAATGAGCAGTTCTTC
-,TRBV4-3,many,TRBJ2-5,CASSQEGSGMSLQETQYF,TGCGCCAGCAGCCAAGAGGGATCAGGGATGTCCTTACAAGAGACCCAGTACTTC
-,TRBV11-1,few,TRBJ2-7,CASSSPGTREQYF,TGTGCCAGCAGCTCCCCCGGGACCCGCGAGCAGTACTTC
TRBD1,TRBV5-6,-,TRBJ1-2,CASSVRDSPYGYTF,TGTGCCAGCAGCGTCCGGGACAGCCCTTATGGCTACACCTTC
TRBD1,TRBV5-1,-,TRBJ2-1,CASKYGTGETQFF,TGCGCCAGCAAGTATGGGACAGGAGAGACCCAGTTCTTC
TRBD2,TRBV19,many,TRBJ2-5,CASSIRASGGQETQYF,TGTGCCAGTAGTATAAGGGCTAGCGGGGGCCAAGAGACCCAGTACTTC
TRBD1,TRBV20-1,many,TRBJ2-1,CSATRTGYNEQFF,TGCAGTGCTACTCGGACAGGCTACAATGAGCAGTTCTTC
-,TRBV10-3,few,TRBJ1-4,CATTRGTNEKLFF,TGTGCCACGACCAGGGGAACTAATGAAAAACTGTTTTTT
TRBD1,TRBV7-2,many,TRBJ2-3,CASSQLGTGGSDTQYF,TGTGCCAGCAGCCAACTCGGGACAGGGGGATCAGATACGCAGTATTTT
-,TRBV20-1,many,TRBJ2-5,CSARGAAETQYF,TGCAGTGCTAGGGGCGCAGCAGAGACCCAGTACTTC
-,TRBV7-3,many,TRBJ2-1,CASSQDYYNEQFF,TGTGCCAGCAGCCAGGACTATTACAATGAGCAGTTCTTC
TRBD1,TRBV7-9,many,TRBJ1-5,CASSLTTGSNQPQHF,TGTGCCAGCAGCTTAACGACAGGGAGTAATCAGCCCCAGCATTTT
-,TRBV12-3/TRBV12-4,few,TRBJ1-4,CASGGPGEKLFF,TGTGCCAGCGGGGGTCCGGGTGAAAAACTGTTTTTT
TRBD2,TRBV5-5,many,TRBJ2-3,CASSNRLAGGPTDTQYF,TGTGCCAGCAGCAACCGACTAGCGGGGGGGCCAACAGATACGCAGTATTTT
TRBD1,TRBV5-4,many,TRBJ1-1,CASSFRDRGDRAFF,TGTGCCAGCAGCTTCCGGGACAGGGGTGATCGCGCTTTCTTT
-,TRBV7-3,many,TRBJ2-2,CASSMGPADTGELFF,TGTGCCAGCAGCATGGGACCCGCGGACACCGGGGAGCTGTTTTTT
-,TRBV5-1,-,TRBJ2-3,CASSGAAGTDTQYF,TGCGCCAGCAGCGGCGCAGCCGGCACAGATACGCAGTATTTT
TRBD1,TRBV5-4,few,TRBJ2-4,CASSLTGERIQYF,TGTGCCAGCAGCTTAACAGGGGAACGCATTCAGTACTTC
TRBD2,TRBV4-3,many,TRBJ2-2,CASSQRAVQRGIDGELFF,TGCGCCAGCAGCCAAAGGGCCGTCCAGCGGGGGATTGACGGGGAGCTGTTTTTT
TRBD1,TRBV20-1,many,TRBJ1-6,CSARDRGYSPLHF,TGCAGTGCCCGGGACAGGGGTTATTCACCCCTCCACTTT
-,TRBV29-1,many,TRBJ2-1,CSVDRRYNEQFF,TGCAGCGTTGACAGGCGGTACAATGAGCAGTTCTTC
TRBD1,TRBV27,many,TRBJ2-2,CASSLGQTLGELFF,TGTGCCAGCAGTTTGGGACAGACCCTCGGGGAGCTGTTTTTT
-,TRBV2,many,TRBJ2-3,CASRLTSTDTQYF,TGTGCCAGCAGGTTAACTAGCACAGATACGCAGTATTTT
TRBD1,TRBV9,few,TRBJ1-2,CASRASGTATSYGYTF,TGTGCCAGCAGGGCATCCGGGACAGCAACATCCTATGGCTACACCTTC
-,TRBV20-1,many,TRBJ2-5,CSASGPRPETQYF,TGCAGTGCAAGTGGGCCTAGGCCGGAGACCCAGTACTTC
-,TRBV5-1,many,TRBJ2-7,CASSDDYEQYF,TGCGCCAGCAGCGATGACTACGAGCAGTACTTC
-,TRBV25-1,many,TRBJ1-3,CASSAGNTIYF,TGTGCCAGCAGTGCTGGAAACACCATATATTTT
-,TRBV6-2/TRBV6-3,-,TRBJ2-5,CASSYGTGYQETQYF,TGTGCCAGCAGTTACGGCACGGGGTACCAAGAGACCCAGTACTTC